A single sample is the source of the 9 T cell receptor beta chains below, sequenced in a study of OX40 agonist ivuxolimab in advanced cancers. Data came from immunoSEQ multiplex PCR; TCRdb stores just in-frame clones and leaves some out. The table includes about 76,000 clones, 65% to 90% detected once. The specimen was CD4+ or CD8+ T cells sorted from blood, collected in a trial of the OX40 agonist ivuxolimab. The source of these receptors is an adult with an advanced solid tumor such as melanoma, head and neck, liver or kidney cancer.

The chain couples TRBV4-3 to TRBJ2-2; 7 bases fit TRBD1. V shed 1 base, J shed 5 bases, and the junction held 10 bases outside the gene matches. Germline V lookup: CDR1 LGHNA, CDR2 YSLEER. CDR3 size: 17 residues. The CDR3 nucleotides are TGCGCCAGCAGCCAAGCCCACAGGGGTGAAGGAACCGGGGAGCTGTTTTTT. It specifies CASSQAHRGEGTGELFF.

The gene calls are TRBV6-1 and TRBJ2-7; 8 bases match TRBD1. The V segment lost 5 bases and the J segment 5 bases; nucleotides outside the gene matches: 5. From germline, CDR1 is MNHNS and CDR2 SASEGT. The CDR3 sequence is 13 residues long. The CDR3 sequence is CASSRQGLHEQYF. The CDR3 DNA sequence: TGTGCCAGCAGTCGACAGGGGCTCCACGAGCAGTACTTC.

The chain is built from TRBV7-6 and TRBJ2-7; perhaps D is TRBD1 or TRBD2 (5 bases each). Trimming stripped 5 bases from V and 5 bases from J, with 19 bases between. There are 15 residues in the CDR3. Germline V CDR1 and CDR2: SGHVS, FNYEAQ. The CDR3: CASSPGTLRTDEQYF. CDR3 DNA: TGTGCCAGCAGCCCCGGGACGCTCCGAACCGACGAGCAGTACTTC.

V usage is TRBV11-2 and J usage is TRBJ2-7; 10 nucleotides agree with TRBD2. V was clipped by 5 bases and J by 3 bases; unmatched bases: 10. The CDR3 consists of 16 residues. The germline V gene has CDR1 SGHAT and CDR2 FQNNGV. CDR3 residues: CASSVRLAGGLYEQYF. CDR3 nucleotides: TGTGCCAGCAGCGTGAGATTAGCGGGAGGTCTCTACGAGCAGTACTTC.

The chain couples TRBV10-2 to TRBJ2-7; 7 nucleotides align to TRBD1. The CDR3 is 14 residues long. The germline V gene has CDR1 WSHSY and CDR2 SAAADI. J lost 3 bases, V lost 3 bases, and 5 bases had no gene match. CDR3 protein: CASSDGQAFYEQYF. In DNA, the CDR3 is TGCGCCAGCAGTGACGGACAGGCCTTCTACGAGCAGTACTTC.

The chain links TRBV6-5 to TRBJ1-1, with D perhaps TRBD1 (5 bases). Per germline, CDR1 MNHEY and CDR2 SVGAGI. Between the trimmed V and J ends, which lost 6 bases and 6 bases, there was a span of 17 bases. This CDR3 contains 14 residues. Here the CDR3 reads CASSPGTTVAEAFF. The CDR3 region has the DNA TGTGCCAGCAGCCCCGGGACCACGGTAGCTGAAGCTTTCTTT.

This clone was recorded a few times. This chain joins TRBV18 and TRBJ1-2, with 7 bases that match TRBD1. Germline V lookup: CDR1 KGHSH, CDR2 LQKENI. The CDR3 loop spans 14 amino acids. After removal of 3 bases from V and 1 base from J, the junction contained 2 bases not matched to a gene. The CDR3 is CASSPRQGNYGYTF. The CDR3 region has the DNA TGTGCCAGCTCACCTCGACAGGGTAACTATGGCTACACCTTC.

Remarks on this clone: A junction end diverges from the germline sequence, so it may reflect a read error. The chain employs TRBV5-4 and TRBJ2-1, with TRBD2 matching over 9 bases. Germline V gives CDR1 SGHNT, CDR2 YYREEE (reference sequence). CDR3 length: 17 amino acids. The DNA for the CDR3 is TGTGCCAGCACCTTGACTAGCGGTTCTAGCTCCTACAATGAGCAGTTCTTC. This encodes CASTLTSGSSSYNEQFF.

The CDR3 protein is CASSISSGRLGFGYTF. DNA of the CDR3: TGTGCCAGTAGTATTAGTAGCGGACGCCTTGGATTTGGCTACACCTTC. This chain links TRBV19 with TRBJ1-2; D ambiguous. V was trimmed by 3 bases and J by 7 bases, leaving 21 bases between them. The CDR3 runs 16 residues. The germline CDR1 and CDR2 sequences are LNHDA and SQIVND (reference sequence).